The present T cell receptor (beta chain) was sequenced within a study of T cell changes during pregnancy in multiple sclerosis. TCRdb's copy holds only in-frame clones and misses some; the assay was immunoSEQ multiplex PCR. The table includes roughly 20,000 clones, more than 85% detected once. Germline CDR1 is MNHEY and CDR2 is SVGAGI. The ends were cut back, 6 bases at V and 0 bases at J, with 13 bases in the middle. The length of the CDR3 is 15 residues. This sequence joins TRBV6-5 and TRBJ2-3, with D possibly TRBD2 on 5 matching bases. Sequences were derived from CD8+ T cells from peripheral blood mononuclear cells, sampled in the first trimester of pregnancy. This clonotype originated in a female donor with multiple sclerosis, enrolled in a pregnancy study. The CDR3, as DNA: TGTGCCAGCAGCCTCTTCGGAGGAAGCACAGATACGCAGTATTTT. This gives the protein CASSLFGGSTDTQYF.